The next 3 T cell receptor beta chains were all read from a single sample in a study of cytomegalovirus exposure and HLA in healthy donors (dated by TCRdb to between 2016 and 2019). Library prep was done by the immunoSEQ multiplex PCR assay. For the multiplex PCR, a mixture combining 60 forward primers for TCR Vbeta segments and 13 reverse primers for TCR Jbeta segments was used. This immuneACCESS table, as held by TCRdb, lists in-frame sequences with V and J called but not all clones. Of the missing ones, under half trace to an unresolved V gene in checked studies; the others have no known cause. The sample table lists 150,000 or so clones, roughly 73% of them with a count of one. The ten largest clones capture more than 2.5% of the sample. Sequencing was carried out using PBMCs. Every receptor here comes from a man in his forties in good health and CMV-seronegative.

There are a few counts of this clone. Compared with germline, one end of the junction differs, possibly owing to a read error. The chain uses TRBV6-5 and TRBJ1-1, with D perhaps matching TRBD1 (6 bases). CDR1 is MNHEY, CDR2 SVGAGI, per germline. CDR3 length: 12 amino acids. The DNA for the CDR3 is TGTGCCAGCAGACCCGTCGGGGGGGCTGGACTCTTT. It specifies CASRPVGGAGLF.

The chain couples TRBV6-5 to TRBJ2-5; possible D gene TRBD2, 7 bases. The CDR3 loop spans 15 amino acids. Per germline, CDR1 MNHEY and CDR2 SVGAGI. Trimming left V 4 bases short and J 2 bases short, with 14 bases between. The CDR3, as DNA: TGTGCCAGCAGTTCCGGGCGGGGGCTACAAGAGACCCAGTACTTC. This encodes CASSSGRGLQETQYF.

CDR3 amino acids: CASSLGGVGADTQYF. The CDR3 DNA reads as TGCGCCAGCAGCTTGGGCGGCGTAGGTGCAGATACGCAGTATTTT. The chain is built from TRBV5-1 and TRBJ2-3; D uncertain. Germline V gives CDR1 SGHRS, CDR2 YFSETQ. V was trimmed by 0 bases and J by 4 bases, leaving 12 bases between them. This CDR3 has 15 amino acids.